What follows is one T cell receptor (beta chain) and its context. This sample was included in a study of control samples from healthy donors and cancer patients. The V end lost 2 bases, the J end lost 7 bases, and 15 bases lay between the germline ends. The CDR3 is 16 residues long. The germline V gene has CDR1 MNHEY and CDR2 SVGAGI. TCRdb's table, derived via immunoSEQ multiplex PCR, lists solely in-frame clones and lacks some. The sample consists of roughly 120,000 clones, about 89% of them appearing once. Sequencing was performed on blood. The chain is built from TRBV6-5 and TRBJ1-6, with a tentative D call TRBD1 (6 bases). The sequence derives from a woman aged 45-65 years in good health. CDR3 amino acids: CASSYHPRGSNSPLHF. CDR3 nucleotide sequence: TGTGCCAGCAGTTACCACCCGAGGGGGTCCAATTCACCCCTCCACTTT.